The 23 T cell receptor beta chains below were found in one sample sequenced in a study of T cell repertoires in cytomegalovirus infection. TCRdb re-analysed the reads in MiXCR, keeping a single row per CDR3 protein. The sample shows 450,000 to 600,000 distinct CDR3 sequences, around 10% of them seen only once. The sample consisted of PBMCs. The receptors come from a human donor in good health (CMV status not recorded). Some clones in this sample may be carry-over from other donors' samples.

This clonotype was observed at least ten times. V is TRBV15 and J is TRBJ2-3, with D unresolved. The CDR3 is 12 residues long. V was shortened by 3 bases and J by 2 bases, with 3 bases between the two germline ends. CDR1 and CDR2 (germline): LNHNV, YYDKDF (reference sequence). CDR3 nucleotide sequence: TGTGCCACCAGCAGCATCACAGATACGCAGTATTTT. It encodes CATSSITDTQYF. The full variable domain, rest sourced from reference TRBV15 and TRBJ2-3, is DAMVIQNPRYQVTQFGKPVTLSCSQTLNHNVMYWYQQKSSQAPKLLFHYYDKDFNNEADTPDNFQSRRPNTSFCFLDIRSPGLGDTAMYLCATSSITDTQYFGPGTRLTVL.

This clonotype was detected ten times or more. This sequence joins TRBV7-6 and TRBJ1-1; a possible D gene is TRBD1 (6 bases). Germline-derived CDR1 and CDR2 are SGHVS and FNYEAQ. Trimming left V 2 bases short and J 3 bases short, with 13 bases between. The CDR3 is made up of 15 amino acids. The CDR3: CASSLQGGIDTEAFF. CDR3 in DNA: TGTGCCAGCAGCTTACAAGGGGGTATTGACACTGAAGCTTTCTTT.

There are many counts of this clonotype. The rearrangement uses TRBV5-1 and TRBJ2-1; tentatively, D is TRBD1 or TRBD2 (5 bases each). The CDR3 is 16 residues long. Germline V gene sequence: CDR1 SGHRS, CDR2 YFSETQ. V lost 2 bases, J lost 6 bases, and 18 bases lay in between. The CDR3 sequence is CASSFSGTRRGNEQFF. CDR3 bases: TGCGCCAGCAGCTTCTCCGGGACCCGCCGGGGCAATGAGCAGTTCTTC. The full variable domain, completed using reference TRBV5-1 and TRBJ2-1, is KAGVTQTPRYLIKTRGQQVTLSCSPISGHRSVSWYQQTPGQGLQFLFEYFSETQRNKGNFPGRFSGRQFSNSRSEMNVSTLELGDSALYLCASSFSGTRRGNEQFFGPGTRLTVL.

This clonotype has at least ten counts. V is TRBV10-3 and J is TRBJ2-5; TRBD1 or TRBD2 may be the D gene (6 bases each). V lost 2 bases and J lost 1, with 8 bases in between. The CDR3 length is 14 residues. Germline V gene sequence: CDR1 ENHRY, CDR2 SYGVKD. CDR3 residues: CAISERGAQETQYF. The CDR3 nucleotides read TGTGCCATCAGTGAGAGGGGGGCCCAAGAGACCCAGTACTTC.

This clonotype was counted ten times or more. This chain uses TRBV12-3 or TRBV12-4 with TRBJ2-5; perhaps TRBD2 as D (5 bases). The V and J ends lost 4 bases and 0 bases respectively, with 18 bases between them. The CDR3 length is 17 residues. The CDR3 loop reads CASSSRVSRTYQETQYF. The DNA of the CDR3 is TGTGCCAGCAGTTCCCGAGTCTCCCGGACTTACCAAGAGACCCAGTACTTC.

CDR3 in amino acids: CASSLSDRGNEVDTF. CDR3 nucleotide sequence: TGTGCCAGCAGCTTATCAGACAGGGGGAATGAGGTAGACACCTTC. The chain carries TRBV7-9 and TRBJ1-2, with 9 bases aligning to TRBD1. The CDR3 covers 15 residues. The germline V gene has CDR1 SEHNR and CDR2 FQNEAQ (reference sequence). V was pared by 2 bases and J by 12 bases, with 13 bases of the junction left unmatched.

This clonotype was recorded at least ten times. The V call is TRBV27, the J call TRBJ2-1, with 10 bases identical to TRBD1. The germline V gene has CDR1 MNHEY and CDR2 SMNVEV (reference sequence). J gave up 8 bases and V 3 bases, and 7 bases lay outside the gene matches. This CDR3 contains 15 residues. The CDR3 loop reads CASSFDRGPLDEQFF. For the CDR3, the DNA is TGTGCCAGCAGTTTTGACAGGGGGCCTTTAGATGAGCAGTTCTTC.

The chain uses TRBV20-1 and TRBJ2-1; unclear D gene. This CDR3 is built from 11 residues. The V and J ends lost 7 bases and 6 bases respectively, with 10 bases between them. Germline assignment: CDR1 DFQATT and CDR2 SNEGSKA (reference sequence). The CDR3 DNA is TGCAGTGTCAGAGACCCCAATGAGCAGTTCTTC. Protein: CSVRDPNEQFF.

The CDR3 DNA is TGTGCCAGCAGCTTGGCCGGGGCTAGCGGCGGGGAGCTGTTTTTT. Protein product: CASSLAGASGGELFF. The V call is TRBV5-8, the J call TRBJ2-2, with 7 positions matching TRBD2. Per the germline V gene, CDR1 is SGHTS and CDR2 is YDEGEE. The junction had 6 bases not matched to a gene; V was cut back by 0 bases and J by 7 bases. This CDR3 contains 15 residues.

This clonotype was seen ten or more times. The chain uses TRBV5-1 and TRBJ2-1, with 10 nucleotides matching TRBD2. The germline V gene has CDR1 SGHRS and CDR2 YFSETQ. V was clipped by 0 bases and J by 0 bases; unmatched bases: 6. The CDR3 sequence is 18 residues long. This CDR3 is CASSLEASGGSSYNEQFF. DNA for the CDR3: TGCGCCAGCAGCTTGGAAGCTAGCGGGGGTAGCTCCTACAATGAGCAGTTCTTC.

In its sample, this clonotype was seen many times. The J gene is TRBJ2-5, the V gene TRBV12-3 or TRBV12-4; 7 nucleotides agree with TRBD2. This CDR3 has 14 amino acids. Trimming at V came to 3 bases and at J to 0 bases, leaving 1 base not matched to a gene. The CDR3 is CASSFRGDQETQYF. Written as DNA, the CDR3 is TGTGCCAGCAGTTTCCGGGGGGACCAAGAGACCCAGTACTTC.

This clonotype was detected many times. The CDR3 loop is CASSWTGGESGEQYF. The CDR3 DNA sequence: TGTGCCAGCAGCTGGACAGGGGGCGAGTCGGGGGAGCAGTACTTC. The V call is TRBV7-8, the J call TRBJ2-7, with 11 positions matching TRBD1. The germline CDR1 and CDR2 sequences are SGHVS and FQNEAQ. The ends lost 4 bases at V and 7 bases at J; junction bases unmatched: 9. The CDR3 is 15 residues long.

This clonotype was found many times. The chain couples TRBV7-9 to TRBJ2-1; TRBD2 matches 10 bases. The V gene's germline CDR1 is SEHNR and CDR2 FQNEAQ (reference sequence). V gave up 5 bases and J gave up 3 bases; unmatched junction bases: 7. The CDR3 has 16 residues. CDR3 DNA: TGTGCCAGCAGCCACCATCTAGCGGGGGACTACAATGAGCAGTTCTTC. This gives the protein CASSHHLAGDYNEQFF.

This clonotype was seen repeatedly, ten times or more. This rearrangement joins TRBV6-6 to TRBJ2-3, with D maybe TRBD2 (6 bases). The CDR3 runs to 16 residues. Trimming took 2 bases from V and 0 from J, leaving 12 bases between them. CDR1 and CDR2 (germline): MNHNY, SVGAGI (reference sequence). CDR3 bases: TGTGCCAGCAGTTACGGTGGGACTGCTAGCACAGATACGCAGTATTTT. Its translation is CASSYGGTASTDTQYF.

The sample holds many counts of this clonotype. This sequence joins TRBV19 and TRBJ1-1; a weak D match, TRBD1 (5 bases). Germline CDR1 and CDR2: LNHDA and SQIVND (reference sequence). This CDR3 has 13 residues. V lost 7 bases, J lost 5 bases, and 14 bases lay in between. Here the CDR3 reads CASTRDLWTEAFF. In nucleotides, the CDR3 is TGTGCCAGTACTCGGGACCTCTGGACTGAAGCTTTCTTT.

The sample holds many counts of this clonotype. The CDR3 sequence is CASSPRGGTQETQYF. The CDR3 bases are TGTGCCAGCAGCCCAAGGGGTGGAACTCAAGAGACCCAGTACTTC. The chain recombines TRBV4-2 with TRBJ2-5; perhaps TRBD1 as D (5 bases). The V and J ends lost 4 bases and 2 bases respectively, with 14 bases between them. The CDR3 is 15 amino acids. The V gene's germline CDR1 is LGHNA and CDR2 YNFKEQ.

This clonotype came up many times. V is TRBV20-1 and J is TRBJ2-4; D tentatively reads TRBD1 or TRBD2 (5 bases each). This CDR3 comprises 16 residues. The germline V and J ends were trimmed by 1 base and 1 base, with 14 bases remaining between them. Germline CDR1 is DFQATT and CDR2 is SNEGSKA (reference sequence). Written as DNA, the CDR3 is TGCAGTGCTAGAGTGGGCGTCTGGGGGGCCAAAAACATTCAGTACTTC. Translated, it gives CSARVGVWGAKNIQYF.

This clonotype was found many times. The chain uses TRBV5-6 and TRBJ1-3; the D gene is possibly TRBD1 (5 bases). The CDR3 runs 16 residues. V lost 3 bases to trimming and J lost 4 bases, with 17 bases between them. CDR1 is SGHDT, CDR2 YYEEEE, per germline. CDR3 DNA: TGTGCCAGCAGCTCGCTGGGGCTTCTAGCAGGAAACACCATATATTTT. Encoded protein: CASSSLGLLAGNTIYF.

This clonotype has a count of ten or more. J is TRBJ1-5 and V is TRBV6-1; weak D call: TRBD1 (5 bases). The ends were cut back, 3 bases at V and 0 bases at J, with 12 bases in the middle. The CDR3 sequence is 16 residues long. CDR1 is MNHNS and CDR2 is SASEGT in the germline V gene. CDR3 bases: TGTGCCAGCAGTGATGACAGAAGCTATAGCAATCAGCCCCAGCATTTT. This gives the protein CASSDDRSYSNQPQHF.

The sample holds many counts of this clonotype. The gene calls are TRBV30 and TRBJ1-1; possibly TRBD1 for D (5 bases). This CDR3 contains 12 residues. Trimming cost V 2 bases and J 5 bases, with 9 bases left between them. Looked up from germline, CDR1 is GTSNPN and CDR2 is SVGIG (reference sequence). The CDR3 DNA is TGTGCCTGGAGTCAGGGCAGGACTGAAGCTTTCTTT. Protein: CAWSQGRTEAFF.

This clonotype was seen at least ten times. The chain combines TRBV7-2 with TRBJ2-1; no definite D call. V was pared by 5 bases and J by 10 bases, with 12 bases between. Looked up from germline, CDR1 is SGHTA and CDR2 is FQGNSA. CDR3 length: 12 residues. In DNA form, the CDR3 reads TGTGCCAGCAGCCCCGGTTATGGAGAGCAGTTCTTC. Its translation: CASSPGYGEQFF.

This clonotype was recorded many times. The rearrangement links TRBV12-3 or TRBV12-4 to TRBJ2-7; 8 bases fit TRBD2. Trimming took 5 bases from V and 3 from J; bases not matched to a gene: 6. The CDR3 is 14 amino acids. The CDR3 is CASSLSGGVYEQYF. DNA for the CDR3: TGTGCCAGCAGTCTCAGCGGGGGCGTCTACGAGCAGTACTTC.

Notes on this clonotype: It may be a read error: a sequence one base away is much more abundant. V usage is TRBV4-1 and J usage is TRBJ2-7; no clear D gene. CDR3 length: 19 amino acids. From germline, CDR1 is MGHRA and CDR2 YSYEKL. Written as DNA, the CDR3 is TGCGCCAGCGGCCATCCCGATGTAACGACGGCCGGGTCCAGCAACGAGCAGTACTTC. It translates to CASGHPDVTTAGSSNEQYF.